This T cell receptor (beta chain) emerged from a study of blood T cell repertoires in COVID-19. The overall study: T cells, B-cell-depleted T cells, or PBMCs provided the cDNA or gDNA that served as material.

Original methodology: Estimates of nucleated cell counts were drawn from the amplification of reference gene primers. Assay used: immunoSEQ multiplex PCR; TCRdb lists only in-frame clones, some missing. V, J and clone size are taken as reported in that table, and D and trimming were inferred from the DNA itself. The sample lists 260,000 or so clones, roughly 88% seen once, with 9.4% in the top ten. V gave up 5 bases and J gave up 2 bases; unmatched junction bases: 4. CDR3 length: 15 residues. CDR1 is LNHDA and CDR2 is SQIVND in the germline V gene (reference sequence). Sequenced: peripheral blood. The gene calls are TRBV19 and TRBJ2-7, with 12 bases matching TRBD1. This receptor was obtained from a man in his late teens or twenties with active or convalescent COVID-19. The CDR3 coding sequence is TGTGCCAGTAGTTCCCGGGACAGGGGGCCCTACGAGCAGTACTTC. This gives the protein CASSSRDRGPYEQYF.